These 8 T cell receptor beta chains were sequenced from one sample in a study of beta chain features in type 1 diabetes. Reverse transcribing all isolated RNA meant expressed TCRB transcripts were sequenced. The protocol was immunoSEQ multiplex PCR, while the TCRdb copy is restricted to in-frame clones and leaves out a portion. The sample consists of 350,000 or so clones, about 20% of them appearing once. Sequencing was done on a sample of naive CD4+ T cells from blood. The source of these receptors is a woman aged 18-30 years in good health.

V and J are TRBV4-3 and TRBJ2-2, with 7 nucleotides matching TRBD2. V gave up 4 bases and J gave up 7 bases; unmatched junction bases: 9. This CDR3 spans 15 amino acids. Germline V gene sequence: CDR1 LGHNA, CDR2 YSLEER. The CDR3 DNA reads as TGCGCCAGCAGCCGCAGAATCAGGGAGGGCGGGGAGCTGTTTTTT. Protein sequence: CASSRRIREGGELFF.

This chain joins TRBV5-1 and TRBJ2-3; 9 bases align to TRBD2. V gave up 0 bases and J gave up 5 bases; unmatched junction bases: 7. From germline, CDR1 is SGHRS and CDR2 YFSETQ. The CDR3 length is 16 residues. CDR3 amino acids: CASSLALAGFKDTQYF. CDR3 in DNA: TGCGCCAGCAGCTTGGCCCTAGCGGGGTTTAAAGATACGCAGTATTTT.

This clone has more than one count but fewer than ten. The J gene is TRBJ2-6, the V gene TRBV5-4, with D perhaps matching TRBD1 (6 bases). Germline V gene lookup returns CDR1 SGHNT and CDR2 YYREEE (reference sequence). The CDR3 has 17 residues. The V end was cut by 4 bases, the J end by 0 bases, with 14 bases between. The CDR3 DNA sequence: TGTGCCAGCAGCGGGCCGGGACACAACTCTGGGGCCAACGTCCTGACTTTC. It encodes CASSGPGHNSGANVLTF.

CDR3 sequence reads: CASSQELAGGLRQYF. The CDR3 DNA sequence: TGCGCCAGCAGCCAAGAACTAGCGGGAGGCCTTCGGCAGTACTTC. This sequence joins TRBV4-1 and TRBJ2-7, with 12 bases fitting TRBD2. In germline, CDR1 is MGHRA, CDR2 YSYEKL. This CDR3 spans 15 amino acids. V lost 0 bases to trimming and J lost 9 bases; unmatched junction nucleotides: 6.

This clone has only a few counts. The genes are TRBV30 and TRBJ2-1; 8 nucleotides match TRBD2. V lost 4 bases, J lost 1 base, and 9 bases stayed unmatched. The CDR3 length is 16 residues. Germline lookup yields CDR1 GTSNPN and CDR2 SVGIG (reference sequence). The CDR3 sequence: CAWTDPGGSSYNEQFF. The CDR3 coding sequence is TGTGCCTGGACCGACCCGGGGGGGAGTTCCTACAATGAGCAGTTCTTC.

This chain joins TRBV13 and TRBJ2-1, with D possibly TRBD1 on 6 matching bases. Per germline, CDR1 PRHDT and CDR2 FYEKMQ (reference sequence). Between the trimmed V and J ends, which lost 5 bases and 1 base, there was a span of 18 bases. The CDR3 spans 17 residues. The CDR3 protein is CASSRWTATESYNEQFF. CDR3 coding DNA: TGTGCCAGCAGCCGCTGGACAGCCACCGAGTCCTACAATGAGCAGTTCTTC.

The genes are TRBV18 and TRBJ2-7; weak D call: TRBD2 (5 bases). The V end lost 5 bases, the J end lost 3 bases, and 20 bases lay between the germline ends. The CDR3 contains 16 residues. Germline CDR1 reads KGHSH; CDR2 reads LQKENI. The CDR3 here is CASSKEPIAINYEQYF. CDR3 nucleotides: TGTGCCAGCTCAAAAGAACCCATAGCGATTAACTACGAGCAGTACTTC.

Of note for this clone: Different DNA sequences within this sample yield the same CDR3. The rearrangement links TRBV7-3 to TRBJ1-1; no firm D call. Trimming cost V 5 bases and J 1 base, with 8 bases left between them. The germline CDR1 and CDR2 sequences are SGHTA and FQGTGA. This CDR3 comprises 13 residues. CDR3 loop: CASSAGWNTEAFF. In DNA, the CDR3 is TGTGCCAGCAGCGCCGGGTGGAACACTGAAGCTTTCTTT. The variable domain in full, completed from reference TRBV7-3 and TRBJ1-1, reads GAGVSQTPSNKVTEKGKYVELRCDPISGHTALYWYRQSLGQGPEFLIYFQGTGAADDSGLPNDRFFAVRPEGSVSTLKIQRTERGDSAVYLCASSAGWNTEAFFGQGTRLTVV.